This is a list of T cell receptor beta chains from one sample in a study of blood T cell repertoires in COVID-19. Here immunoSEQ multiplex PCR was the method, and the copy in TCRdb shows in-frame clones only, minus some. Seen here are some 110,000 clones, about four fifths observed once, and the top ten hold roughly 3.3%. Sequencing was done on a sample of peripheral blood. These receptors were taken from a woman aged 80 or over with active or convalescent COVID-19. CDR3s include the opening cysteine and the closing phenylalanine or tryptophan. Fields, in order: CDR3 DNA, CDR3 protein, D gene, J gene, clone size, V gene. D genes are given only for firm matches. Clone size is not always given. Where it is, it says once, few, many or a class for expanded clones.

TGTGCCAGCAGCTCGGTCTCCTACGAGCAGTACTTC	CASSSVSYEQYF	.	TRBJ2-7	.	TRBV7-2
TGTGCCAGCAGCCGAAACACGGGGAAGGTCTATGGCTACACCTTC	CASSRNTGKVYGYTF	.	TRBJ1-2	.	TRBV6-5
TGTGCCAGCAGCCTCCTACGACAGGGTCTAACTTTCTTT	CASSLLRQGLTFF	TRBD1	TRBJ1-1	.	TRBV7-2
TGTGCCAGCAGCCCGGGTGTAGGGGGGGCCGATTCACCCCTCCACTTT	CASSPGVGGADSPLHF	.	TRBJ1-6	.	TRBV9
TGTGCCAGCAGTTCCTCGGGACTTAAGGGATCACCCCTCCACTTT	CASSSSGLKGSPLHF	.	TRBJ1-6	.	TRBV28
TGTGCCAGCAGCTTTATGGGGGGGAACTATGGCTACACCTTC	CASSFMGGNYGYTF	.	TRBJ1-2	few	TRBV7-8
TGTGCCAGCAGCTTACTACTCTCGCGGGGGAATAACACCGGGGAGCTGTTTTTT	CASSLLLSRGNNTGELFF	TRBD2	TRBJ2-2	.	TRBV11-2
TGTGCCAGCAGTCTAGCCGGGACTCTGGACACCACGCGGTTCTTC	CASSLAGTLDTTRFF	.	TRBJ2-1	.	TRBV27
TGTGCCAGCAGCCGGGTAGCGGGACGCACAGATACGCAGTATTTT	CASSRVAGRTDTQYF	TRBD2	TRBJ2-3	.	TRBV14
TGTGCCAGTAGTATAGAGGAGGGGACCGAGCAGTACTTC	CASSIEEGTEQYF	.	TRBJ2-7	.	TRBV19
TGTGCCAGCAGCCAAACCCCACAGGGTGGATATGGCTACACCTTC	CASSQTPQGGYGYTF	.	TRBJ1-2	.	TRBV3-1/TRBV3-2
TGTGCCAGCAGTTACTCCAGGGGCAACAGCGATGGCTACACCTTC	CASSYSRGNSDGYTF	.	TRBJ1-2	.	TRBV6-6
TGTGCCAGCAGTGTCTCGCGGGAGGGCCCCTACGAGCAGTACTTC	CASSVSREGPYEQYF	TRBD2	TRBJ2-7	.	TRBV27
TGTGCCAGCAGCTTGCCTTCCGGGGAGCTGTTTTTT	CASSLPSGELFF	.	TRBJ2-2	.	TRBV5-4
TGTGCCAGCAGCTTTTCATCCGGGACAGTCGGTTCACCCCTCCACTTT	CASSFSSGTVGSPLHF	TRBD1	TRBJ1-6	.	TRBV13
TGTGCCACCAGCAGAGTTCGAACAGGTAACAACTACGAGCAGTACTTC	CATSRVRTGNNYEQYF	.	TRBJ2-7	.	TRBV15
TGTGCCAGCTCACCGTCGACAGACTCTAATTCACCCCTCCACTTT	CASSPSTDSNSPLHF	.	TRBJ1-6	few	TRBV18
TGTGCCACCAGCAGAGGAGGGACTGAGAACACCGGGGAGCTGTTTTTT	CATSRGGTENTGELFF	.	TRBJ2-2	.	TRBV15
TGTGCCAGCAGCTCCCCGGGCAGGGAGGTTGACACCATATATTTT	CASSSPGREVDTIYF	.	TRBJ1-3	.	TRBV6-5
TGTGCCAGCAGTTACGGGACAAACTATGGCTACACCTTC	CASSYGTNYGYTF	.	TRBJ1-2	.	TRBV3-1/TRBV3-2
TGTGCCAGCAGCTTAGAGTTCGGGACGAACACCGGGGAGCTGTTTTTT	CASSLEFGTNTGELFF	.	TRBJ2-2	.	TRBV11-3
TGTGCCAGCAGGAGAGAGGAGGTACACTACGAGCAGTACTTC	CASRREEVHYEQYF	.	TRBJ2-7	.	TRBV11-3
TGTGCCAGCAATCCGACAGGGAGCAATCAGCCCCAGCATTTT	CASNPTGSNQPQHF	TRBD1	TRBJ1-5	.	TRBV6-5
TGTGCCAGCAGCTTAACATTAGCTGTGACAGGGGTGAACACTGAAGCTTTCTTT	CASSLTLAVTGVNTEAFF	TRBD1	TRBJ1-1	.	TRBV7-8
TGTGCCAGCAGCCCCGAGGGAAGCGGGAGAGGCACAGATACGCAGTATTTT	CASSPEGSGRGTDTQYF	TRBD2	TRBJ2-3	.	TRBV9
TGTGCCAGCTGGGGGGAAGGACTAGCGGGTTCCTCCTACAATGAGCAGTTCTTC	CASWGEGLAGSSYNEQFF	TRBD2	TRBJ2-1	few	TRBV18
TGTGCCACCAGCAGAGGGACTAGCGGGAGAACGGGAGAGACCCAGTACTTC	CATSRGTSGRTGETQYF	TRBD2	TRBJ2-5	.	TRBV15
TGTGCCAGCAGCCCAGGACAGGGACCTCAGTGGCCCCAGCATTTT	CASSPGQGPQWPQHF	TRBD1	TRBJ1-5	few	TRBV11-2
TGTGCCAGCAGCCGGACTTTTGGGAATGAGCAGTTCTTC	CASSRTFGNEQFF	.	TRBJ2-1	.	TRBV6-2/TRBV6-3
TGTGCCACGCAACCGGGACAGGGTGGCTACACCTTC	CATQPGQGGYTF	TRBD1	TRBJ1-2	.	TRBV10-3
TGTGCCAGCAGCTTACAGCCAGGGGGGAACACTGAAGCTTTCTTT	CASSLQPGGNTEAFF	TRBD1	TRBJ1-1	.	TRBV7-2
TGTGCCAGCAGCCCGGGAATCAAGAACACTGAAGCTTTCTTT	CASSPGIKNTEAFF	.	TRBJ1-1	.	TRBV9
TGCGCCAGCAGTGAGTCGTGGCAGGAGGGGACCTATGGCTACACCTTC	CASSESWQEGTYGYTF	.	TRBJ1-2	.	TRBV10-2
TGTGCCAGCAGGACGGGGGGATCGGCGCAGGGCTACACCTTC	CASRTGGSAQGYTF	.	TRBJ1-2	.	TRBV6-6
TGTGCCAGCAGGCAGACAGGGGAGAATTCACCCCTCCACTTT	CASRQTGENSPLHF	TRBD1	TRBJ1-6	.	TRBV28
TGTGCCAGCAGCAAGCTAGCGGGGCATGAGCAGTTCTTC	CASSKLAGHEQFF	TRBD2	TRBJ2-1	.	TRBV7-2
TGTGCCACCAGCAGAGCTTTGTCGAGCTTCCCTAACTATGGCTACACCTTC	CATSRALSSFPNYGYTF	.	TRBJ1-2	.	TRBV15
TGTGCCAGCAGTCGGGACAGAGACTACGAGCAGTACTTC	CASSRDRDYEQYF	TRBD1	TRBJ2-7	.	TRBV6-5
TGTGCCATCACGGTGGGGGGCTCTGGAAACACCATATATTTT	CAITVGGSGNTIYF	.	TRBJ1-3	.	TRBV10-3
TGTGCCAGCAGTTACCTGGACAGTAGGGATGGCTACACCTTC	CASSYLDSRDGYTF	.	TRBJ1-2	.	TRBV6-5
TGTGCCAGTACCGAAAGACAGGACTATAATTCACCCCTCCACTTT	CASTERQDYNSPLHF	.	TRBJ1-6	.	TRBV19
TGTGCCAGCAATAGGGGGCGCGTGGCTTTCTTT	CASNRGRVAFF	TRBD1	TRBJ1-1	.	TRBV28
TGCTCCGGGGTAGGCACTGAAGCTTTCTTT	CSGVGTEAFF	.	TRBJ1-1	few	TRBV29-1
TGTGCCAGCAGATCGGCTATAGCCACAATTCGCACTGAAGCTTTCTTT	CASRSAIATIRTEAFF	.	TRBJ1-1	.	TRBV21-1
TGTGCCAGTAGAGGAGCGGGAGGGAGGGCAGATACGCAGTATTTT	CASRGAGGRADTQYF	TRBD2	TRBJ2-3	.	TRBV19
TGTGCCAGCAGTTATGGGGGACATTGGGGCTACGAGCAGTACTTC	CASSYGGHWGYEQYF	.	TRBJ2-7	few	TRBV27
TGTGCCAGCAGGAGTTACAATGAGCAGTTCTTC	CASRSYNEQFF	.	TRBJ2-1	few	TRBV2
TGTGCCAGCAGCTTACAGGGGACGACTGAAGCTTTCTTT	CASSLQGTTEAFF	.	TRBJ1-1	.	TRBV7-2
TGTGCCAGCAGCTTCCAGATCGCCGGGGAGCTGTTTTTT	CASSFQIAGELFF	.	TRBJ2-2	once	TRBV5-8
TGTGCCAGCAGCTTGGAAATAAACTATGGCTACACCTTC	CASSLEINYGYTF	.	TRBJ1-2	.	TRBV5-4
TGTGCCAGCAGCTTAGCCTACACGGACAGGGCTACTGAAGCTTTCTTT	CASSLAYTDRATEAFF	TRBD1	TRBJ1-1	.	TRBV7-9
TGTGCCAGCAGTTTTGGACAGAGAAACTATGGCTACACCTTC	CASSFGQRNYGYTF	.	TRBJ1-2	.	TRBV28
TGTGCCAGCAGTTTCTTAAGGGGGTTCTCTGGGGCCAACGTCCTGACTTTC	CASSFLRGFSGANVLTF	.	TRBJ2-6	.	TRBV28
TGTGCCAGCAGTTCCCTCCAGGACAGGGGGCAAGCTTTCTTT	CASSSLQDRGQAFF	TRBD1	TRBJ1-1	.	TRBV27
TGTGCCAGCAGTTTATTAGCGGGGGGGCTTGGTGAGCAGTTCTTC	CASSLLAGGLGEQFF	TRBD2	TRBJ2-1	.	TRBV28